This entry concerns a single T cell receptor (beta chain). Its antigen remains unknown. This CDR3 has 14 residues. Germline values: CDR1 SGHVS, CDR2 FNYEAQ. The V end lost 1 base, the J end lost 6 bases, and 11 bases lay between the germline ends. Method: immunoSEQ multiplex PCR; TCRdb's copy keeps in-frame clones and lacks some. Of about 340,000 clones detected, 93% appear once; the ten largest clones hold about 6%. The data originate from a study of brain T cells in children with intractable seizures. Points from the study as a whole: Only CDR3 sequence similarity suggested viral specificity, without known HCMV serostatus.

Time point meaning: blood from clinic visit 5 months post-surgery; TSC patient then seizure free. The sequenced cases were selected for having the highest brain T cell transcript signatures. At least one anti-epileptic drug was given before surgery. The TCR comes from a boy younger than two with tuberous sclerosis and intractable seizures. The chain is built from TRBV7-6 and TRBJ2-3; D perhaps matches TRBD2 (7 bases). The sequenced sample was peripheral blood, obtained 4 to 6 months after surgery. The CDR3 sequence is CASSLGGGGDTQYF. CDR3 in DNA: TGTGCCAGCAGCTTAGGGGGGGGCGGGGATACGCAGTATTTT.